The 27 T cell receptor beta chains listed next were all sequenced from one sample in a study of T cells in narcolepsy. The repertoire was sequenced with immunoSEQ multiplex PCR; TCRdb's copy has only in-frame clones and lacks some. The sample contains around 22,000 clones, about 80% of which appear only once. Sequencing used memory (CD45RA-) CD4+ T cells from blood. These TCRs come from a human donor in good health.

This clone was seen once. The V call is TRBV6-5, the J call TRBJ2-7; D may be TRBD1 (5 bases). The V end was cut by 5 bases, the J end by 3 bases, with 11 bases between. In germline, CDR1 is MNHEY, CDR2 SVGAGI. This CDR3 is 13 amino acids long. The CDR3 bases are TGTGCCAGCAGTGAATGGGGCCTCTACGAGCAGTACTTC. Amino acid sequence: CASSEWGLYEQYF.

Of note for this clone: At one of its ends the junction is not consistent with the germline gene, which may arise from a read error. Other DNA sequences in the sample encode the same CDR3. The chain couples TRBV19 to TRBJ2-7; D might be TRBD2 (5 bases). Germline V gene lookup returns CDR1 LNHDA and CDR2 SQIVND (reference sequence). The CDR3 runs to 13 residues. CDR3 protein: CASSIGGFQEQYF. The CDR3, as DNA: TGTGCCAGCAGTATAGGCGGGTTTCAGGAGCAGTACTTC.

This chain connects TRBV4-3 to TRBJ1-6; D perhaps matches TRBD1 (5 bases). CDR1 is LGHNA, CDR2 YSLEER, per germline. The CDR3 spans 19 residues. Trimming left V 0 bases short and J 0 bases short, with 15 bases between. Here the CDR3 reads CASSQDAWPGDSYNSPLHF. In DNA form, the CDR3 reads TGCGCCAGCAGCCAAGATGCGTGGCCGGGGGACTCCTATAATTCACCCCTCCACTTT.

The V gene is TRBV9, the J gene TRBJ2-2; D possibly corresponds to TRBD2 (5 bases). The CDR3 is 14 amino acids. The germline CDR1 and CDR2 sequences are SGDLS and YYNGEE. The ends were cut back, 2 bases at V and 6 bases at J, with 11 bases in the middle. The CDR3 loop reads CASSVQVEAGELFF. The CDR3 bases are TGTGCCAGCAGCGTCCAGGTGGAGGCCGGGGAGCTGTTTTTT.

This clone appeared once. This chain uses TRBV18 with TRBJ2-3, with 12 bases that match TRBD1. V gave up 6 bases and J gave up 5 bases; unmatched junction bases: 6. The CDR3 has 15 amino acids. Germline loops: CDR1 KGHSH, CDR2 LQKENI. The CDR3 DNA reads TGTGCCAGCTCCTTCGGGACAGGGGGCAGAGATACGCAGTATTTT. It encodes CASSFGTGGRDTQYF. Full variable domain (remainder filled in from reference TRBV18 and TRBJ2-3): NAGVMQNPRHLVRRRGQEARLRCSPMKGHSHVYWYRQLPEEGLKFMVYLQKENIIDESGMPKERFSAEFPKEGPSILRIQQVVRGDSAAYFCASSFGTGGRDTQYFGPGTRLTVL.

The chain combines TRBV7-9 with TRBJ2-5, with 9 bases matching TRBD1. The CDR3 sequence is 14 residues long. Germline V gives CDR1 SEHNR, CDR2 FQNEAQ (reference sequence). V shed 7 bases, J shed 5 bases, and the junction held 8 bases outside the gene matches. The CDR3 protein is CASTLTGGRETQYF. As DNA, the CDR3 is TGTGCCAGCACCCTTACAGGGGGCCGTGAGACCCAGTACTTC.

The chain carries TRBV11-2 and TRBJ2-3; D not resolved. The V gene lost 0 bases and the J gene lost 6 bases, with 10 bases spanning the gap. This CDR3 spans 14 amino acids. CDR1 SGHAT and CDR2 FQNNGV come from the germline V gene. In nucleotides, the CDR3 is TGTGCCAGCAGCTTAGAGGGCGGCTTTGATACGCAGTATTTT. Protein sequence: CASSLEGGFDTQYF.

The chain links TRBV6-5 to TRBJ2-7; weak D call: TRBD1 (6 bases). The germline CDR1 and CDR2 sequences are MNHEY and SVGAGI. Trimming removed 6 bases from V and 2 bases from J, with 14 bases in between. This CDR3 contains 14 residues. CDR3 DNA: TGTGCCAGCAGCCAAACAGGGTCGCCCTACGAGCAGTACTTC. Protein product: CASSQTGSPYEQYF.

CDR3 residues: CASSLALGAKNIQYF. The DNA of the CDR3 is TGTGCCAGCAGCTTAGCGTTGGGAGCCAAAAACATTCAGTACTTC. This chain links TRBV7-2 with TRBJ2-4, with D hard to call. Trimming cost V 0 bases and J 0 bases, with 6 bases left between them. CDR3 length equals 15 residues. From germline, CDR1 is SGHTA and CDR2 FQGNSA.

This clone came up a few times. This chain joins TRBV4-1 and TRBJ1-5, with D possibly being TRBD1 (5 bases). The CDR3 consists of 14 residues. Germline V gene data show CDR1 as MGHRA and CDR2 as YSYEKL. Trimming cost V 0 bases and J 10 bases, with 13 bases left between them. The CDR3 region has the DNA TGCGCCAGCAGCCAAGATGGGGGGTTTGGACCCCAGCATTTT. Encoded protein: CASSQDGGFGPQHF.

This clone has only one observation. This chain's CDR3 is CASSLNYGYTF. The DNA for the CDR3 is TGTGCCAGCAGTTTGAACTATGGCTACACCTTC. V and J are TRBV28 and TRBJ1-2; no reliable D call. The CDR3 has 11 amino acids. Germline V gene data show CDR1 as MDHEN and CDR2 as SYDVKM. The V end was cut by 3 bases, the J end by 2 bases, with 1 base between.

V and J are TRBV5-6 and TRBJ2-2, with D possibly being TRBD2 (6 bases). The CDR3 is 16 amino acids. V shed 4 bases and J shed 9 bases, with 22 bases lying between them. Germline V lookup: CDR1 SGHDT, CDR2 YYEEEE. CDR3: CASSPRGGALSRELFF. CDR3 bases: TGTGCCAGCAGCCCCCGGGGCGGGGCGCTATCGAGGGAGCTGTTTTTT.

Written as DNA, the CDR3 is TGTGCCAGCAGTTCGCTACCCCGGAATGAGCAGTTCTTC. This codes for CASSSLPRNEQFF. The J gene is TRBJ2-1, the V gene TRBV28; no definite D call. There are 13 residues in the CDR3. The germline gives CDR1 MDHEN, CDR2 SYDVKM. With 4 bases removed from V and 7 bases from J, the gap between germline ends came to 11 bases.

The chain joins TRBV7-8 to TRBJ2-5; no clear D. Trimming pared 5 bases from V and 5 bases from J, leaving 15 bases between. The CDR3 extends over 14 amino acids. The germline gives CDR1 SGHVS, CDR2 FQNEAQ. CDR3 nucleotides: TGTGCCAGCAGCCCAGAGTATGGGGTGGAGACCCAGTACTTC. Encoded protein: CASSPEYGVETQYF.

The rearrangement links TRBV7-2 to TRBJ2-7; 7 bases are a match to TRBD2. CDR1 SGHTA and CDR2 FQGNSA come from the germline V gene. The CDR3 has 15 residues. V lost 5 bases, J lost 4 bases, and 11 bases stayed unmatched. The CDR3 coding sequence is TGTGCCAGCAGCACTCAATCTAGCGGAGTTTACGAGCAGTACTTC. Protein product: CASSTQSSGVYEQYF.

The gene calls are TRBV6-5 and TRBJ1-1; tentatively, D is TRBD1 (5 bases). CDR1 and CDR2 from the germline V gene are MNHEY and SVGAGI. The V end lost 5 bases, the J end lost 0 bases, and 13 bases lay between the germline ends. The CDR3 is made up of 15 amino acids. The DNA of the CDR3 is TGTGCCAGCAGTCATGGGGGGGGATTGAACACTGAAGCTTTCTTT. It yields the protein CASSHGGGLNTEAFF.

This clone was detected only once. The V gene is TRBV11-2, the J gene TRBJ2-2; D not resolved. CDR1 SGHAT and CDR2 FQNNGV come from the germline V gene. This CDR3 is built from 15 residues. Between the trimmed V and J ends, which lost 5 bases and 1 base, there was a span of 11 bases. CDR3 region: CASSADNRNTGELFF. CDR3 in DNA: TGTGCCAGCAGCGCAGACAACCGGAACACCGGGGAGCTGTTTTTT.

Only a few counts were recorded for this clone. The chain combines TRBV10-2 with TRBJ2-7; 9 positions agree with TRBD1. This CDR3 is 14 amino acids long. Trimming took 5 bases from V and 6 from J; bases not matched to a gene: 8. The germline gives CDR1 WSHSY, CDR2 SAAADI. The CDR3 here is CASSRGQGPLEQYF. In DNA form, the CDR3 reads TGCGCCAGCAGTCGAGGACAGGGGCCGCTCGAGCAGTACTTC.

The chain uses TRBV5-6 and TRBJ1-2; TRBD1 might be the D (5 bases). V was trimmed by 6 bases and J by 7 bases, leaving 16 bases between them. CDR1 SGHDT and CDR2 YYEEEE come from the germline V gene. The CDR3 is 13 amino acids. CDR3 DNA: TGTGCCAGCACCACACAGGCGGCAGGTGGCTACACCTTC. It yields the protein CASTTQAAGGYTF.

The V call is TRBV11-2, the J call TRBJ1-1; D gene unclear. Germline values: CDR1 SGHAT, CDR2 FQNNGV. The CDR3 contains 11 residues. V lost 2 bases to trimming and J lost 11 bases, with 9 bases between them. CDR3 loop: CASSLFSGAFF. The CDR3 region has the DNA TGTGCCAGCAGCTTATTCTCTGGGGCTTTCTTT.

This rearrangement joins TRBV5-4 to TRBJ2-3; D is unclear. With 5 bases removed from V and 2 bases from J, the gap between germline ends came to 12 bases. CDR3 size: 14 residues. Germline V lookup: CDR1 SGHNT, CDR2 YYREEE (reference sequence). The DNA for the CDR3 is TGTGCCAGCAGACGAGACACAGACACAGATACGCAGTATTTT. Translation gives CASRRDTDTDTQYF.

A word on this clone: The junction departs from germline at one end; a sequencing error may be responsible. The rearrangement joins TRBV7-7 to TRBJ2-7, with 13 bases that match TRBD2. This CDR3 has 15 residues. The V gene's germline CDR1 is SSHAT and CDR2 FNYEAQ (reference sequence). This CDR3 reads CASSPGLAGVYEQYF. The DNA for the CDR3 is TGTGCTAGCAGCCCTGGACTAGCGGGGGTCTACGAGCAGTACTTC.

V and J are TRBV7-2 and TRBJ2-3, with 8 bases identical to TRBD2. Germline lookup yields CDR1 SGHTA and CDR2 FQGNSA. V was clipped by 1 base and J by 1 base; unmatched bases: 4. This CDR3 has 16 amino acids. In DNA form, the CDR3 reads TGTGCCAGCAGCTTAGATCCAGCGGGGGGCACAGATACGCAGTATTTT. As protein: CASSLDPAGGTDTQYF.

Turning to this clone: At one boundary the junction diverges from the germline segment, which might be a read error. This sequence joins TRBV6-5 and TRBJ2-7; no clear D. The CDR3 contains 13 residues. From germline, CDR1 is MNHEY and CDR2 SVGAGI. CDR3 amino acids: CASSYLLKAEEYF. CDR3 DNA: TGTGCCAGCAGTTACCTTTTGAAGGCCGAGGAGTACTTC.

The chain has TRBV19 and TRBJ1-5; D is undetermined. Trimming cost V 7 bases and J 3 bases, with 10 bases left between them. The CDR3 totals 13 residues. The germline V gene encodes CDR1 LNHDA and CDR2 SQIVND (reference sequence). CDR3 protein: CASTFRSNQPQHF. CDR3 DNA sequence: TGTGCCAGTACGTTCAGATCCAATCAGCCCCAGCATTTT.

The chain has TRBV27 and TRBJ2-6, with D possibly TRBD1 on 5 matching bases. V lost 0 bases to trimming and J lost 0 bases, with 15 bases between them. Germline loops: CDR1 MNHEY, CDR2 SMNVEV (reference sequence). This CDR3 is 19 amino acids long. The CDR3 reads CASSLSRQQLSSGANVLTF. CDR3 sequence (DNA): TGTGCCAGCAGTTTATCCCGACAGCAGCTAAGCTCTGGGGCCAACGTCCTGACTTTC.

The V gene is TRBV9, the J gene TRBJ2-2; 8 bases are a match to TRBD2. The ends lost 4 bases at V and 1 base at J; junction bases unmatched: 6. The CDR3 length is 16 residues. Germline V lookup: CDR1 SGDLS, CDR2 YYNGEE. The CDR3 region has the DNA TGTGCCAGCAGCCTCTTCGGGACTAGGAACACCGGGGAGCTGTTTTTT. As protein: CASSLFGTRNTGELFF.